This TCR beta chain was profiled in a study of T cells expressing NK-cell markers. Overall study context: Researchers got TCR beta repertoires out of sorted CD3+CD56+NKG2C+, CD3+CD56+NKG2C- and CD3+CD56-NKG2C+ T cells. There were seven HCMV-seropositive donors and one seronegative donor among the eight sequenced. Findings of the study overall: These clonotypes additionally ranked first within the CD3+CD56-NKG2C+ fraction of a few donors.

With respect to this clonotype: Its antigen is unknown.

TCRdb re-called the 5' RACE reads; every CDR3 protein appears as one record, without DNA. The table for this sample gives more than 90,000 distinct CDR3 sequences. The CDR3 runs 13 residues. In germline, CDR1 is SQVTM, CDR2 ANQGSEA. The clonotype was recovered from a woman between 18 and 70 years old in good health. The source material was blood T cells: a sorted CD56 or NKG2C T cell subset, CD4+ or CD8+ T cells, or bulk PBMC T cells (not recorded which). This chain uses TRBV29-1 with TRBJ1-2; the TRBD1 assignment by TCRdb is unverifiable without DNA. This CDR3 reads CSVTGQGSYGYTF.